The 20 T cell receptor beta chains in this list originate from one sample, sequenced in a study of follicular helper T cells after annual influenza vaccination. Sequenced by immunoSEQ multiplex PCR; TCRdb stores in-frame clones only, minus some. The table records some 30,000 clones, around 80% of them present only once. Time point of the sample: 2014-2015 season, pre-vaccination. Sequencing was performed on CXCR5+ CD38- circulating T follicular helper cells from blood, taken on the day of influenza vaccination. The subset denotes: circulating Tfh, non-naive CD4+CXCR5+PD-1+ (ICOS+CD38+ or ICOS-CD38-). The receptors come from an adult who received the influenza vaccine.

V and J are TRBV30 and TRBJ1-5; D gene uncertain. The V end was cut by 2 bases, the J end by 3 bases, with 8 bases between. Per the germline V gene, CDR1 is GTSNPN and CDR2 is SVGIG (reference sequence). The CDR3 is 13 amino acids. CDR3 nucleotides: TGTGCCTGGAGTAGTAGTATCAATCAGCCCCAGCATTTT. The encoded protein is CAWSSSINQPQHF.

This clone was detected only a few times. The chain employs TRBV10-3 and TRBJ1-1; 11 bases are a match to TRBD1. Losses at the gene ends were 6 bases for V and 4 bases for J; bases not matched to a gene: 1. This CDR3 spans 13 amino acids. Germline assignment: CDR1 ENHRY and CDR2 SYGVKD. The CDR3 region is CAISGTGGTEAFF. The CDR3 region has the DNA TGTGCCATCAGCGGGACAGGGGGCACTGAAGCTTTCTTT.

The chain couples TRBV5-5 to TRBJ1-6; the match to TRBD1 covers 8 bases. The CDR3 has 14 residues. In germline, CDR1 is SGHKS, CDR2 YYEKEE (reference sequence). With 4 bases clipped from V and 14 bases from J, the junction kept 11 bases outside the gene matches. CDR3 coding DNA: TGTGCCAGCAGCCCAGACAGGGGCCGCCGGGCCCTCCACTTT. The encoded protein is CASSPDRGRRALHF.

The CDR3 sequence: CATTPTLISGNTIYF. DNA for the CDR3: TGTGCCACAACGCCAACCCTAATCTCTGGAAACACCATATATTTT. The chain is built from TRBV11-2 and TRBJ1-3; D remains unclear. V lost 10 bases to trimming and J lost 0 bases, with 16 bases between them. Germline assignment: CDR1 SGHAT and CDR2 FQNNGV. This CDR3 has 15 amino acids. The full variable domain, its missing parts supplied by reference TRBV11-2 and TRBJ1-3, is EAGVAQSPRYKIIEKRQSVAFWCNPISGHATLYWYQQILGQGPKLLIQFQNNGVVDDSQLPKDRFSAERLKGVDSTLKIQPAKLEDSAVYLCATTPTLISGNTIYFGEGSWLTVV.

CDR3 nucleotide sequence: TGTGCCAGCAGCTCCCAGGAGATGGACAACATAAACACCATATATTTT. Protein: CASSSQEMDNINTIYF. The chain joins TRBV7-8 to TRBJ1-3, with D perhaps TRBD1 (5 bases). With 4 bases removed from V and 6 bases from J, the gap between germline ends came to 19 bases. The CDR3 is 16 amino acids. The germline V gene has CDR1 SGHVS and CDR2 FQNEAQ.

The chain carries TRBV5-1 and TRBJ2-5, with a possible D match to TRBD1 (5 bases). The V end was cut by 5 bases, the J end by 2 bases, with 16 bases between. Germline CDR1 is SGHRS and CDR2 is YFSETQ. The CDR3 runs 15 residues. The CDR3 sequence is CASRTGGQKQETQYF. The CDR3 coding sequence is TGCGCCAGCAGAACAGGTGGACAAAAACAAGAGACCCAGTACTTC.

This clone was seen only once. The chain is built from TRBV5-1 and TRBJ1-1, with a possible D match to TRBD1 (5 bases). Trimming took 3 bases from V and 4 from J, leaving 10 bases between them. Germline V lookup: CDR1 SGHRS, CDR2 YFSETQ. The CDR3 contains 13 residues. The DNA for the CDR3 is TGCGCCAGCAGCTCCCCGGGGGGCACTGAAGCTTTCTTT. This sequence encodes CASSSPGGTEAFF.

Note on this clone: Other DNA sequences within the sample encode an identical CDR3. The chain couples TRBV1 to TRBJ2-3; the DNA was not compared with TRBD2, the D call given in the table. TRBV1 is given as a pseudogene. The CDR3 runs to 16 residues. The CDR3 sequence: CTSSQDCSFGTDTQYF. The CDR3 nucleotides read TGCACCAGCAGCCAAGATTGTAGTTTTGGCACAGATACGCAGTATTTT.

The V gene is TRBV6-6, the J gene TRBJ1-2, with 7 positions matching TRBD1. The V gene end was trimmed by 7 bases and the J gene end by 0 bases; junction bases not matched to a gene: 11. CDR1 is MNHNY, CDR2 SVGAGI, per germline (reference sequence). There are 16 residues in the CDR3. The CDR3 coding sequence is TGTGCCAGCACCCCCACAGGGGCTGGGGCTAACTATGGCTACACCTTC. Protein sequence: CASTPTGAGANYGYTF.

J is TRBJ1-2 and V is TRBV30; weak D call: TRBD1 (5 bases). V was shortened by 0 bases and J by 8 bases, with 13 bases between the two germline ends. From germline, CDR1 is GTSNPN and CDR2 SVGIG (reference sequence). This CDR3 contains 13 residues. This chain's CDR3 is CAWSVVQGSGYTF. The CDR3 DNA follows: TGTGCCTGGAGTGTTGTCCAGGGCTCCGGCTACACCTTC.

The chain joins TRBV7-8 to TRBJ1-2; D not certain. Trimming stripped 2 bases from V and 4 bases from J, with 11 bases between. The CDR3 consists of 14 residues. The germline gives CDR1 SGHVS, CDR2 FQNEAQ. The CDR3 DNA sequence: TGTGCCAGCAGCTTAAGGACTGGGATCTATGGCTACACCTTC. Translating gives CASSLRTGIYGYTF.

This chain connects TRBV30 to TRBJ1-5; 8 bases fit TRBD1. CDR1 GTSNPN and CDR2 SVGIG come from the germline V gene (reference sequence). V shed 0 bases and J 8 bases; nucleotides not matched to a gene: 3. The CDR3 covers 13 residues. The CDR3: CAWSVQDREPQHF. CDR3 DNA: TGTGCCTGGAGTGTTCAGGACAGGGAGCCCCAGCATTTT.

The gene calls are TRBV19 and TRBJ1-5; a possible D gene is TRBD1 (6 bases). Trimming took 1 base from V and 3 from J, leaving 13 bases between them. The CDR3 has 16 residues. Germline CDR1 reads LNHDA; CDR2 reads SQIVND (reference sequence). The CDR3 nucleotides read TGTGCCAGTAGTATAGTTGGCAGGGGCCACAATCAGCCCCAGCATTTT. Amino acid sequence: CASSIVGRGHNQPQHF.

The V gene is TRBV28, the J gene TRBJ1-5; 8 positions match TRBD1. The CDR3 totals 14 residues. Germline V gives CDR1 MDHEN, CDR2 SYDVKM. The trim removed 5 bases at V and 11 bases at J, leaving 11 bases unmatched. CDR3 sequence (DNA): TGTGCCAGCAGTATCCCAGACAGGGGTAGGACCCAGCATTTT. Protein sequence: CASSIPDRGRTQHF.

The chain combines TRBV11-3 with TRBJ1-1, with D unresolved. Trimming removed 3 bases from V and 1 base from J, with 6 bases in between. Germline CDR1 is SGHNT and CDR2 is YENEEA. This CDR3 region has 13 residues. Here the CDR3 reads CASSLRGNTEAFF. CDR3 sequence (DNA): TGTGCCAGCAGCTTGAGAGGGAACACTGAAGCTTTCTTT.

The DNA for the CDR3 is TGTGCCAGCAGCTTAATTCCCCCCCCAGGGCCAGATACGCAGTATTTT. The encoded protein is CASSLIPPPGPDTQYF. The chain has TRBV11-2 and TRBJ2-3; perhaps TRBD1 as D (5 bases). CDR3 length: 16 residues. Trimming shortened V by 2 bases and J by 4 bases, and 16 bases separated the two germline ends. Germline V gene sequence: CDR1 SGHAT, CDR2 FQNNGV. Complete variable domain (other parts from reference TRBV11-2 and TRBJ2-3): EAGVAQSPRYKIIEKRQSVAFWCNPISGHATLYWYQQILGQGPKLLIQFQNNGVVDDSQLPKDRFSAERLKGVDSTLKIQPAKLEDSAVYLCASSLIPPPGPDTQYFGPGTRLTVL.

This clone was found once. V usage is TRBV14 and J usage is TRBJ1-2; tentative D call: TRBD1 (6 bases). V lost 4 bases and J lost 4, with 10 bases in between. Germline lookup yields CDR1 SGHDN and CDR2 FVKESK. The CDR3 runs to 13 residues. CDR3 amino acids: CASSPTGSYGYTF. The CDR3 DNA reads as TGTGCCAGCAGCCCAACAGGGAGCTATGGCTACACCTTC.

The chain is built from TRBV29-1 and TRBJ1-2, with 12 bases matching TRBD1. The V gene end was trimmed by 8 bases and the J gene end by 8 bases; junction bases not matched to a gene: 15. The CDR3 consists of 15 residues. Germline CDR1 is SQVTM and CDR2 is ANQGSEA. The CDR3 here is CSLTPPGQGALGYTF. The CDR3 DNA sequence: TGCAGCCTTACCCCGCCGGGACAGGGGGCATTAGGCTACACCTTC. Supplemented by reference TRBV29-1 and TRBJ1-2, the full variable domain reads SAVISQKPSRDICQRGTSLTIQCQVDSQVTMMFWYRQQPGQSLTLIATANQGSEATYESGFVIDKFPISRPNLTFSTLTVSNMSPEDSSIYLCSLTPPGQGALGYTFGSGTRLTVV.

The chain couples TRBV11-2 to TRBJ1-1; 7 bases map to TRBD1. The V gene end was trimmed by 5 bases and the J gene end by 8 bases; junction bases not matched to a gene: 5. The CDR3 sequence is 12 residues long. Germline V gene lookup returns CDR1 SGHAT and CDR2 FQNNGV. The DNA for the CDR3 is TGTGCCAGCAGCCGGGACAGACACGAAGCTTTCTTT. It yields the protein CASSRDRHEAFF.

The chain employs TRBV5-4 and TRBJ1-2, with 10 bases that match TRBD1. Germline V gene data show CDR1 as SGHNT and CDR2 as YYREEE (reference sequence). This CDR3 has 14 residues. Unmatched junction bases numbered 8, after V lost 4 bases and J lost 8 bases. The CDR3, as DNA: TGTGCCAGCAGCCTCGGGACAGGGGCTAAAGGCTACACCTTC. As protein: CASSLGTGAKGYTF. Together with reference TRBV5-4 and TRBJ1-2, the CDR3 gives the full variable domain: ETGVTQSPTHLIKTRGQQVTLRCSSQSGHNTVSWYQQALGQGPQFIFQYYREEENGRGNFPPRFSGLQFPNYSSELNVNALELDDSALYLCASSLGTGAKGYTFGSGTRLTVV.